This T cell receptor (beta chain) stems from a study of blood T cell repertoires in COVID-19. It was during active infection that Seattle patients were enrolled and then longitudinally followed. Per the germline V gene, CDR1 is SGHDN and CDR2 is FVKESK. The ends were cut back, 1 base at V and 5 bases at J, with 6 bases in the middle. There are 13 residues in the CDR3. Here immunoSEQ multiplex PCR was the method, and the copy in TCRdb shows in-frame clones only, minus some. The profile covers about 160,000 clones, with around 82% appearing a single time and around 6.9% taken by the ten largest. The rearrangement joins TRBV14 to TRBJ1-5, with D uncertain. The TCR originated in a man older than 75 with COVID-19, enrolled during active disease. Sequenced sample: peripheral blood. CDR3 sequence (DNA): TGTGCCAGCAGCCAAGGATCAGATCAGCCCCAGCATTTT. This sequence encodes CASSQGSDQPQHF.